These 10 T cell receptor beta chains were all obtained from the same sample, sequenced in a study of blood T cell repertoires in COVID-19. Here immunoSEQ multiplex PCR was the method, and the copy in TCRdb shows in-frame clones only, minus some. There are about 34,000 clones in the sample; roughly three quarters occur only once, and 16% lies in the top ten. The sequenced sample was peripheral blood. These receptors were obtained from a human donor in a cohort sampled during active COVID-19.

The chain has TRBV2 and TRBJ2-1, with 9 positions matching TRBD2. Germline loops: CDR1 SNHLY, CDR2 FYNNEI. The CDR3 runs to 16 residues. V lost 1 base, J lost 10 bases, and 11 bases stayed unmatched. The CDR3 loop reads CASSEDFIAGVDEQFF. The CDR3 DNA reads TGTGCCAGCAGTGAAGACTTCATAGCGGGAGTAGACGAGCAGTTCTTC.

This chain links TRBV5-4 with TRBJ2-3, with 9 bases lining up with TRBD1. V lost 4 bases and J lost 2; bases outside the gene matches: 5. Germline V gene data show CDR1 as SGHNT and CDR2 as YYREEE (reference sequence). The CDR3 consists of 15 residues. CDR3 loop: CASSRTGVLTDTQYF. CDR3 DNA: TGTGCCAGCAGCCGGACAGGGGTCCTCACAGATACGCAGTATTTT.

J is TRBJ2-1 and V is TRBV19; TRBD2 matches 9 bases. CDR3 length: 15 residues. Germline V gene data show CDR1 as LNHDA and CDR2 as SQIVND (reference sequence). V lost 4 bases and J lost 6; bases outside the gene matches: 7. CDR3 sequence: CASSNIAGATNEQFF. DNA of the CDR3: TGTGCCAGTAGTAACATAGCGGGGGCCACCAATGAGCAGTTCTTC.

This clone has just a few counts. V usage is TRBV30 and J usage is TRBJ2-2; D is uncertain. From germline, CDR1 is GTSNPN and CDR2 SVGIG (reference sequence). The germline V and J ends were trimmed by 2 bases and 3 bases, with 7 bases remaining between them. The CDR3 extends over 13 amino acids. The CDR3 DNA is TGTGCCTGGAGTATCGGGTACACCGGGGAGCTGTTTTTT. Its protein is CAWSIGYTGELFF.

V gene TRBV7-8 combines with J gene TRBJ1-2; D is unclear. The CDR3 sequence is 14 residues long. Germline values: CDR1 SGHVS, CDR2 FQNEAQ. V lost 0 bases and J 2 bases, leaving 7 bases between the germline ends. The CDR3 is CASSLASTNYGYTF. The CDR3 nucleotides read TGTGCCAGCAGCTTAGCGTCCACAAACTATGGCTACACCTTC.

The rearrangement joins TRBV13 to TRBJ2-7; the match to TRBD2 covers 8 bases. CDR1 is PRHDT and CDR2 is FYEKMQ in the germline V gene (reference sequence). The CDR3 spans 14 residues. V was clipped by 2 bases and J by 5 bases; unmatched bases: 5. CDR3 DNA sequence: TGTGCCAGCAGCTTAACCGGGACTAGAAACGAGCAGTACTTC. It yields the protein CASSLTGTRNEQYF.

The chain recombines TRBV19 with TRBJ1-5; D unclear. Per germline, CDR1 LNHDA and CDR2 SQIVND (reference sequence). The CDR3 is made up of 15 amino acids. Trimming removed 3 bases from V and 0 bases from J, with 9 bases in between. The CDR3 protein is CASSIAGYSNQPQHF. In DNA, the CDR3 is TGTGCCAGTAGTATTGCCGGGTATAGCAATCAGCCCCAGCATTTT.

This clone has a handful of counts. V is TRBV19 and J is TRBJ2-5, with TRBD1 matching 7 bases. V lost 3 bases to trimming and J lost 1 base; unmatched junction nucleotides: 11. Germline V CDR1 and CDR2: LNHDA, SQIVND (reference sequence). The CDR3 runs 17 residues. The DNA of the CDR3 is TGTGCCAGTAGTATGGTCCATACTAGGGGGCCCCAAGAGACCCAGTACTTC. Its protein is CASSMVHTRGPQETQYF.

By frequency in the sample, this clone is medium-sized. The CDR3 nucleotides are TGTGCCAGCAGTTCCGGGACAGAAGCCTACGAGCAGTACTTC. It is translated as CASSSGTEAYEQYF. The chain recombines TRBV2 with TRBJ2-7, with 7 bases lining up with TRBD1. The CDR3 consists of 14 residues. Germline CDR1 reads SNHLY; CDR2 reads FYNNEI. V shed 5 bases and J 2 bases; nucleotides not matched to a gene: 6.

The J gene is TRBJ2-2, the V gene TRBV5-1, with 7 positions matching TRBD1. From germline, CDR1 is SGHRS and CDR2 YFSETQ. The CDR3 is 16 residues long. V lost 3 bases and J lost 4; bases outside the gene matches: 9. Here the CDR3 DNA reads TGCGCCAGCAGCTCAACCACAGGGGTGGGCACCGGGGAGCTGTTTTTT. Translating it yields CASSSTTGVGTGELFF.